This entry lists 2 T cell receptor beta chains sequenced from one sample in a study of blood T cell repertoires in COVID-19. Sequencing used immunoSEQ multiplex PCR; TCRdb keeps in-frame clones, though not all of them. The data hold about 400,000 clones, with 88% observed a single time. The sequenced material came from PBMCs or T cells enriched from blood (not recorded which). The receptors stem from a woman aged 35 to 49 with acute COVID-19.

This clone was recorded only once. This sequence joins TRBV5-1 and TRBJ1-1; possibly TRBD1 for D (6 bases). In germline, CDR1 is SGHRS, CDR2 YFSETQ. Deletions cut 4 bases from V and 0 bases from J, with 16 bases between. This CDR3 is built from 16 residues. The CDR3 nucleotides are TGCGCCAGCAGCCCAACCCAGGGGCGGGTGAACACTGAAGCTTTCTTT. Residues: CASSPTQGRVNTEAFF.

The chain recombines TRBV5-4 with TRBJ1-6; 8 bases match TRBD1. The CDR3 sequence is 14 residues long. The junction had 4 bases not matched to a gene; V was cut back by 4 bases and J by 7 bases. Germline-derived CDR1 and CDR2 are SGHNT and YYREEE (reference sequence). CDR3 residues: CASSPGDRNSPLHF. CDR3 coding DNA: TGTGCCAGCAGCCCGGGGGACAGGAATTCACCCCTCCACTTT. Full variable domain (rest looked up from reference TRBV5-4 and TRBJ1-6): ETGVTQSPTHLIKTRGQQVTLRCSSQSGHNTVSWYQQALGQGPQFIFQYYREEENGRGNFPPRFSGLQFPNYSSELNVNALELDDSALYLCASSPGDRNSPLHFGNGTRLTVT.